Below are 31 T cell receptor beta chains sequenced from a single sample in a study of cytomegalovirus exposure and HLA in healthy donors. Researchers ran the PCR with 60 Vbeta and 13 Jbeta primers. This table comes from immunoSEQ multiplex PCR, and its TCRdb copy is limited to in-frame clones, with some not included. The data show 150,000 to 200,000 clones, 70% to 85% seen once. Sequenced sample: PBMCs. The receptors were sampled from a man aged 50-59 years in good health and CMV-seropositive.

The CDR3 reads CASSSGDLNEQFF. CDR3 DNA: TGTGCCAGCAGTAGCGGGGATCTCAATGAGCAGTTCTTC. This chain uses TRBV7-7 with TRBJ2-1; TRBD2 matches 8 bases. J was trimmed by 6 bases and V by 6 bases; bases with no gene match: 4. Germline V gives CDR1 SSHAT, CDR2 FNYEAQ (reference sequence). This CDR3 comprises 13 residues.

J is TRBJ2-7 and V is TRBV29-1, with a tentative D call TRBD1 (6 bases). The CDR3 has 11 residues. Trimming left V 3 bases short and J 3 bases short, with 6 bases between. Germline CDR1 reads SQVTM; CDR2 reads ANQGSEA. CDR3 sequence: CSVDRGYEQYF. As DNA, the CDR3 is TGCAGCGTTGACAGGGGCTACGAGCAGTACTTC.

The chain uses TRBV10-1 and TRBJ2-1, with D possibly TRBD2 on 5 matching bases. Germline V gives CDR1 WNHNN, CDR2 SYGVQD (reference sequence). Trimming shortened V by 6 bases and J by 0 bases, and 12 bases separated the two germline ends. This CDR3 has 15 amino acids. CDR3 sequence: CASSPRGSSYNEQFF. CDR3 bases: TGCGCCAGCAGCCCTCGTGGGAGCTCCTACAATGAGCAGTTCTTC.

This clone was found once. The CDR3 spells CASRVTSNTAETQYF. Written as DNA, the CDR3 is TGTGCCAGCAGGGTGACTAGCAACACCGCAGAGACCCAGTACTTC. J is TRBJ2-5 and V is TRBV6-1, with TRBD2 matching 7 bases. This CDR3 is 15 amino acids long. Germline assignment: CDR1 MNHNS and CDR2 SASEGT. V dropped 6 bases and J dropped 4; count of bases not matched to a gene: 11.

This chain joins TRBV30 and TRBJ1-4; 7 bases align to TRBD1. V lost 3 bases to trimming and J lost 3 bases; unmatched junction nucleotides: 7. CDR1 is GTSNPN, CDR2 SVGIG, per germline (reference sequence). CDR3 length: 15 residues. CDR3 in amino acids: CAWSEQQGSNEKLFF. Here the CDR3 DNA reads TGTGCCTGGAGCGAGCAACAGGGGTCTAATGAAAAACTGTTTTTT.

This sequence joins TRBV5-4 and TRBJ1-1, with 9 bases identical to TRBD1. Unmatched junction bases numbered 3, after V lost 2 bases and J lost 10 bases. Germline V gives CDR1 SGHNT, CDR2 YYREEE (reference sequence). The CDR3 totals 12 residues. CDR3 region: CASSFTGQGAFF. The CDR3 nucleotides read TGTGCCAGCAGCTTTACGGGACAGGGAGCTTTCTTT.

V is TRBV6-1 and J is TRBJ1-1; no clear D gene. V was clipped by 7 bases and J by 0 bases, with 3 bases between them. The CDR3 runs to 11 residues. Germline CDR1 is MNHNS and CDR2 is SASEGT. The CDR3 DNA sequence: TGTGCCAGCACAATGAACACTGAAGCTTTCTTT. It translates to CASTMNTEAFF.

This rearrangement joins TRBV2 to TRBJ1-5; 9 bases are a match to TRBD1. Germline CDR1 is SNHLY and CDR2 is FYNNEI. J lost 6 bases, V lost 0 bases, and 9 bases had no gene match. The CDR3 spans 17 residues. CDR3 in DNA: TGTGCCAGCAGTGAAGCGGGGACAGGGAGTGTTCGTCAGCCCCAGCATTTT. It translates to CASSEAGTGSVRQPQHF.

This clone has just a few counts. The rearrangement joins TRBV10-3 to TRBJ2-2, with 7 bases aligning to TRBD2. The V and J ends lost 3 bases and 0 bases, in that order; junction bases with no gene match: 7. The CDR3 has 17 residues. Germline assignment: CDR1 ENHRY and CDR2 SYGVKD. CDR3 bases: TGTGCCATCAGTGAATCTGGAGGACTAGCGAACACCGGGGAGCTGTTTTTT. Translated: CAISESGGLANTGELFF.

The chain couples TRBV7-2 to TRBJ2-6; D call uncertain. The CDR3 loop spans 16 amino acids. Per the germline V gene, CDR1 is SGHTA and CDR2 is FQGNSA. Trimming stripped 5 bases from V and 3 bases from J, with 14 bases between. The CDR3 here is CASSPVADGGANVLTF. DNA for the CDR3: TGTGCCAGCAGCCCAGTGGCGGATGGTGGGGCCAACGTCCTGACTTTC.

Comments on this clone: The sample carries other DNA sequences with the same CDR3. This chain's CDR3 is CASSLQDTEAFF. The CDR3 DNA reads TGCGCCAGCAGCTTGCAGGACACTGAAGCTTTCTTT. This chain joins TRBV5-1 and TRBJ1-1; the D is unclear. The CDR3 covers 12 residues. The V and J ends lost 1 base and 3 bases respectively, with 4 bases between them. CDR1 and CDR2 from the germline V gene are SGHRS and YFSETQ. Complete variable domain (other parts from reference TRBV5-1 and TRBJ1-1): KAGVTQTPRYLIKTRGQQVTLSCSPISGHRSVSWYQQTPGQGLQFLFEYFSETQRNKGNFPGRFSGRQFSNSRSEMNVSTLELGDSALYLCASSLQDTEAFFGQGTRLTVV.

The chain links TRBV5-4 to TRBJ2-3; 8 positions agree with TRBD2. The CDR3 runs to 15 residues. V was clipped by 4 bases and J by 1 base; unmatched bases: 5. Germline values: CDR1 SGHNT, CDR2 YYREEE (reference sequence). The CDR3 nucleotides are TGTGCCAGCAGCACGGGAGGGAGAGGCACAGATACGCAGTATTTT. Protein product: CASSTGGRGTDTQYF.

The chain couples TRBV9 to TRBJ2-5; D is possibly TRBD2 (6 bases). The CDR3 covers 15 residues. Germline V CDR1 and CDR2: SGDLS, YYNGEE. V was clipped by 3 bases and J by 5 bases, with 17 bases between them. CDR3 region: CASSAFGGAGETQYF. Here the CDR3 DNA reads TGTGCCAGCAGCGCCTTTGGGGGAGCGGGTGAGACCCAGTACTTC.

This chain joins TRBV6-1 and TRBJ1-6; 7 bases fit TRBD1. This CDR3 is built from 14 residues. CDR1 and CDR2 from the germline V gene are MNHNS and SASEGT. With V trimmed by 4 bases and J by 6 bases, 3 bases remained unmatched. The CDR3 region has the DNA TGTGCCAGCAGTGCCGGGACAGCTAATTCACCCCTCCACTTT. Its translation is CASSAGTANSPLHF.

The chain employs TRBV10-3 and TRBJ2-1; 8 bases are shared with TRBD2. This CDR3 contains 15 residues. V trimming: 5 bases; J trimming: 7 bases; junction bases outside the gene matches: 10. CDR1 ENHRY and CDR2 SYGVKD come from the germline V gene. CDR3 coding DNA: TGTGCCATCAGTCGAGCGGGAGAAGTGGGAAATGAGCAGTTCTTC. Its translation: CAISRAGEVGNEQFF.

V is TRBV19 and J is TRBJ2-1, with D perhaps TRBD2 (5 bases). The CDR3 length is 16 residues. Germline V gene data show CDR1 as LNHDA and CDR2 as SQIVND (reference sequence). V lost 5 bases and J 0 bases, leaving 14 bases between the germline ends. CDR3: CASSSTGISSYNEQFF. In DNA, the CDR3 is TGTGCCAGTAGTTCTACGGGGATTAGCTCCTACAATGAGCAGTTCTTC.

The chain has TRBV11-2 and TRBJ2-7; 9 positions agree with TRBD2. CDR3 length: 15 residues. V was pared by 5 bases and J by 1 base, with 6 bases of the junction left unmatched. Germline V gene sequence: CDR1 SGHAT, CDR2 FQNNGV. For the CDR3, the DNA is TGTGCCAGCAGCCTTAGCGGGAGTCCGTCCTACGAGCAGTACGTC. Its protein is CASSLSGSPSYEQYV.

This chain connects TRBV2 to TRBJ1-2; D remains ambiguous. The CDR3 covers 13 residues. V lost 3 bases and J 8 bases, leaving 13 bases between the germline ends. Germline-derived CDR1 and CDR2 are SNHLY and FYNNEI. The CDR3: CASSDSNYRGYTF. CDR3 in DNA: TGTGCCAGCAGTGATTCCAACTATAGGGGCTACACCTTC. The full variable domain, rest sourced from reference TRBV2 and TRBJ1-2, is EPEVTQTPSHQVTQMGQEVILRCVPISNHLYFYWYRQILGQKVEFLVSFYNNEISEKSEIFDDQFSVERPDGSNFTLKIRSTKLEDSAMYFCASSDSNYRGYTFGSGTRLTVV.

The genes are TRBV11-2 and TRBJ2-5, with D perhaps matching TRBD2 (5 bases). Per germline, CDR1 SGHAT and CDR2 FQNNGV. With 3 bases removed from V and 4 bases from J, the gap between germline ends came to 12 bases. The CDR3 runs to 14 residues. The CDR3 nucleotides read TGTGCCAGCAGCTTGAATCGGGAAGGAGAGACCCAGTACTTC. Translated, it gives CASSLNREGETQYF.

This clone was detected only once. The rearrangement links TRBV7-3 to TRBJ2-7; possible D gene TRBD2, 5 bases. The CDR3 spans 14 residues. The V gene lost 1 base and the J gene lost 3 bases, with 10 bases spanning the gap. Germline CDR1 and CDR2: SGHTA and FQGTGA. The CDR3 coding sequence is TGTGCCAGCAGCTTAAAGGACTGGGACTACGAGCAGTACGTC. This codes for CASSLKDWDYEQYV.

This clone was recorded only once. The chain links TRBV6-6 to TRBJ2-6; D perhaps matches TRBD1 (6 bases). The CDR3 sequence is 16 residues long. V was clipped by 0 bases and J by 2 bases, with 8 bases between them. Germline CDR1 reads MNHNY; CDR2 reads SVGAGI (reference sequence). The CDR3 protein is CASSYSGAPGANVLTF. CDR3 sequence (DNA): TGTGCCAGCAGTTACTCGGGGGCGCCTGGGGCCAACGTCCTGACTTTC.

A few counts support this clone. This chain joins TRBV15 and TRBJ1-4; maybe TRBD1 (6 bases). CDR3 length: 15 residues. V shed 5 bases and J shed 8 bases, with 18 bases lying between them. The germline CDR1 and CDR2 sequences are LNHNV and YYDKDF (reference sequence). The CDR3 spells CATSRPGAPREKLFF. The CDR3, as DNA: TGTGCCACCAGCCGGCCAGGGGCCCCGAGAGAAAAACTGTTTTTT.

This clone was seen a single time. The CDR3 protein is CASSSRGAGELFF. DNA for the CDR3: TGTGCCAGCAGCTCCAGGGGGGCCGGGGAGCTGTTTTTT. The chain uses TRBV7-3 and TRBJ2-2, with a possible D match to TRBD1 (7 bases). V was trimmed by 4 bases and J by 6 bases, leaving 9 bases between them. CDR3 size: 13 residues. Germline V gene data show CDR1 as SGHTA and CDR2 as FQGTGA.

V usage is TRBV5-1 and J usage is TRBJ2-7; 7 bases map to TRBD2. The CDR3 contains 14 residues. Germline values: CDR1 SGHRS, CDR2 YFSETQ. J lost 2 bases, V lost 2 bases, and 4 bases had no gene match. This CDR3 is CASSFWEGAYEQYF. The CDR3 region has the DNA TGCGCCAGCAGCTTTTGGGAGGGTGCCTACGAGCAGTACTTC.

The rearrangement joins TRBV21-1 to TRBJ2-2; the table's D call TRBD1 went unverified against the DNA. TRBV21-1 is assigned pseudogene status. The CDR3 length is 18 residues. This CDR3 reads CASNLTAGRGQRTGELFF. CDR3 DNA sequence: TGTGCCAGCAATCTGACGGCGGGTAGGGGGCAAAGGACCGGGGAGCTGTTTTTT.

J is TRBJ2-5 and V is TRBV5-1, with D maybe TRBD2 (6 bases). CDR3 length equals 11 residues. Per germline, CDR1 SGHRS and CDR2 YFSETQ. Trimming left V 8 bases short and J 5 bases short, with 10 bases between. The chain's CDR3 is CASRRGETQYF. The CDR3 DNA sequence: TGCGCCAGTAGACGGGGGGAGACCCAGTACTTC.

CDR3 residues: CASSGSGGAIEQYF. In nucleotides, the CDR3 is TGTGCCAGCAGTGGGAGCGGGGGGGCAATCGAGCAGTACTTC. This chain links TRBV2 with TRBJ2-7; 10 bases match TRBD2. V shed 4 bases, J shed 6 bases, and the junction held 6 bases outside the gene matches. Germline loops: CDR1 SNHLY, CDR2 FYNNEI. The CDR3 length is 14 residues.

V and J are TRBV6-5 and TRBJ2-2, with D possibly matching TRBD2 (6 bases). CDR3 length: 15 residues. Trimming left V 4 bases short and J 1 base short, with 10 bases between. Germline V gene sequence: CDR1 MNHEY, CDR2 SVGAGI. In DNA, the CDR3 is TGTGCCAGCAGTTCGGACTACCGGAACACCGGGGAGCTGTTTTTT. As protein: CASSSDYRNTGELFF.

This clone was picked up one time. The rearrangement uses TRBV5-1 and TRBJ1-1, with D perhaps matching TRBD1 (5 bases). Trimming stripped 0 bases from V and 3 bases from J, with 12 bases between. Looked up from germline, CDR1 is SGHRS and CDR2 is YFSETQ. The CDR3 spans 15 residues. Here the CDR3 DNA reads TGCGCCAGCAGCTTGGGAAGGGGCAGGTACACTGAAGCTTTCTTT. This codes for CASSLGRGRYTEAFF.

The chain recombines TRBV9 with TRBJ2-5; a weak D match, TRBD2 (6 bases). Deletions cut 1 base from V and 10 bases from J, with 14 bases between. Germline V CDR1 and CDR2: SGDLS, YYNGEE. The CDR3 is 13 residues long. CDR3 residues: CASSVRGGEGQYF. The CDR3 DNA follows: TGTGCCAGCAGCGTACGAGGAGGGGAAGGCCAGTACTTC. Together with reference TRBV9 and TRBJ2-5, the CDR3 gives the full variable domain: DSGVTQTPKHLITATGQRVTLRCSPRSGDLSVYWYQQSLDQGLQFLIQYYNGEERAKGNILERFSAQQFPDLHSELNLSSLELGDSALYFCASSVRGGEGQYFGPGTRLLVL.

The chain is built from TRBV29-1 and TRBJ2-2, with D tentatively TRBD1 (7 bases). Looked up from germline, CDR1 is SQVTM and CDR2 is ANQGSEA. Trimming removed 6 bases at V and 3 bases at J, with 14 bases between. This CDR3 has 14 residues. The CDR3 DNA reads TGCAGCGTGCGGAGGGGGCCTTACACCGGGGAGCTGTTTTTT. Translation: CSVRRGPYTGELFF.